A single TCR beta chain is shown here with its context. Its antigen remains unidentified. Germline V gives CDR1 KGHSH, CDR2 LQKENI. V shed 4 bases, J shed 5 bases, and the junction held 6 bases outside the gene matches. The CDR3 is made up of 16 amino acids. Some clones are missing from TCRdb's copy, which holds only in-frame ones; the method was immunoSEQ multiplex PCR. The sample contains about 64,000 clones, 87% of which appear only once. This sample is part of a study of OX40 agonist ivuxolimab in advanced cancers. Study-wide background: The study gave patients intravenous ivuxolimab at 0.01 to 10 mg/kg every 2 weeks. Three patients, one with hepatocellular carcinoma and two with cutaneous melanoma, achieved partial responses.

Points from the study as a whole: Antigen specificity of clonally expanded peripheral T cells was not established. The 0.1-3.0 mg/kg partial responders had among the lowest clonal expansion.

The sequences come from CD4+ or CD8+ T cells sorted from blood, collected in a trial of the OX40 agonist ivuxolimab. The clonotype originates from an adult with an advanced solid tumor such as melanoma, head and neck, liver or kidney cancer. The rearrangement uses TRBV18 and TRBJ1-6, with TRBD1 matching over 9 bases. The CDR3 DNA reads as TGTGCCAGCTCACTCCGGGACAGGGCAGATAATTCACCCCTCCACTTT. Amino acid sequence: CASSLRDRADNSPLHF. Full variable domain (outside the CDR3, taken from reference TRBV18 and TRBJ1-6): NAGVMQNPRHLVRRRGQEARLRCSPMKGHSHVYWYRQLPEEGLKFMVYLQKENIIDESGMPKERFSAEFPKEGPSILRIQQVVRGDSAAYFCASSLRDRADNSPLHFGNGTRLTVT.